This T cell receptor beta chain was captured by sequencing in a study of T-cell memory formation after mild COVID-19. The V gene lost 6 bases and the J gene lost 7 bases, with 12 bases spanning the gap. The germline CDR1 and CDR2 sequences are LNHDA and SQIVND (reference sequence). CDR3 size: 13 residues. TCRdb itself ran the 5' RACE reads through MiXCR, one entry per CDR3 protein. The sample lists around 340,000 distinct CDR3 sequences; about 15% were seen once. The sample was PBMCs or a T cell subset sorted from them (not recorded which). The receptor comes from a man younger than 35 who had mild COVID-19 (a few samples of this study predate the infection). Cell type and time point are not known. The genes are TRBV19 and TRBJ2-2; no firm D call. The CDR3 DNA sequence: TGTGCCAGTAGCAGGCAGGTTCTCGGGGAGCTGTTTTTT. This gives the protein CASSRQVLGELFF.